The clone carrying this T cell receptor beta chain came up a few times. The data were obtained in a study of blood T cell repertoires in COVID-19. Generated by immunoSEQ multiplex PCR, the TCRdb table keeps only in-frame clones and is missing some. Among about 100,000 clones, around 88% were seen once, and the ten largest hold roughly 4.7%. The receptor was derived from a human donor in a cohort sampled during active COVID-19. The sample taken for sequencing was peripheral blood.

In DNA form, the CDR3 reads TGTGCCAGCAGTATTATCAGGACAGCTAATAATTCACCCCTCCACTTT. Encoded protein: CASSIIRTANNSPLHF. The V and J genes are TRBV2 and TRBJ1-6, with D perhaps TRBD1 (6 bases). CDR1 SNHLY and CDR2 FYNNEI come from the germline V gene. The CDR3 length is 16 residues. Trimming took off 5 bases at V and 5 bases at J, with 16 bases between the two ends.